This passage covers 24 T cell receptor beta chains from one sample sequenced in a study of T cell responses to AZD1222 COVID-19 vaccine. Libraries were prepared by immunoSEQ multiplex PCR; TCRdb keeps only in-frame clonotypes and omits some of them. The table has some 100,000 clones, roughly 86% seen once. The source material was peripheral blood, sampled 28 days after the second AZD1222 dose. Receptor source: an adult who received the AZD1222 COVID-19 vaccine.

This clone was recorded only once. The CDR3, as DNA: TGTGCCAGTAGTTGGGACAGAAGCAATCAGCCCCAGCATTTT. It yields the protein CASSWDRSNQPQHF. This chain joins TRBV19 and TRBJ1-5, with TRBD1 matching 7 bases. The CDR3 loop spans 14 amino acids. V shed 5 bases, J shed 1 base, and the junction held 2 bases outside the gene matches. Germline CDR1 reads LNHDA; CDR2 reads SQIVND (reference sequence).

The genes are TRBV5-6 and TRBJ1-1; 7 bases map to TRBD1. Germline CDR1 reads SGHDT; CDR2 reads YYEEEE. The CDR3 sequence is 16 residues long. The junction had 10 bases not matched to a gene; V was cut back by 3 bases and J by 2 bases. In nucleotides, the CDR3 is TGTGCCAGCAGCTATGTTACAGGGGCCTTAAACACTGAAGCTTTCTTT. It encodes CASSYVTGALNTEAFF.

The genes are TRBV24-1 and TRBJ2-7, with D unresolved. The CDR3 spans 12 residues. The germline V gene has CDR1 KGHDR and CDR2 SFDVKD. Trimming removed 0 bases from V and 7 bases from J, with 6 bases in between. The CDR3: CATSDLWWEQYF. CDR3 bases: TGTGCCACCAGTGATTTGTGGTGGGAGCAGTACTTC.

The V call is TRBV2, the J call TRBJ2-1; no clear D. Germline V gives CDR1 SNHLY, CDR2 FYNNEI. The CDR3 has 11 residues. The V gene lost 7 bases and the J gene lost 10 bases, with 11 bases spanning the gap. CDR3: CASKAMREQFF. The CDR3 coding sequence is TGTGCCAGCAAGGCGATGAGGGAGCAGTTCTTC.

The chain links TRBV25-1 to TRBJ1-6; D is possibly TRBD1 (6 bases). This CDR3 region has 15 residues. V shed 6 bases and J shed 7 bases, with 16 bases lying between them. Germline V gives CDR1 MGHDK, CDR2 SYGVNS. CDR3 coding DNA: TGTGCCAGCAGGAATCGGCAGGGGCGCAATTCACCCCTCCACTTT. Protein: CASRNRQGRNSPLHF.

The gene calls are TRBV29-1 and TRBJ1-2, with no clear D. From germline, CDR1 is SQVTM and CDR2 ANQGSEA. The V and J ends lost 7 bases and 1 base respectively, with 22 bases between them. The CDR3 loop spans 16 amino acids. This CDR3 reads CSAMTGFKWGNYGYTF. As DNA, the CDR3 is TGCAGCGCTATGACGGGGTTCAAATGGGGTAACTATGGCTACACCTTC. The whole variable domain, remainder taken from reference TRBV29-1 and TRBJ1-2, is SAVISQKPSRDICQRGTSLTIQCQVDSQVTMMFWYRQQPGQSLTLIATANQGSEATYESGFVIDKFPISRPNLTFSTLTVSNMSPEDSSIYLCSAMTGFKWGNYGYTFGSGTRLTVV.

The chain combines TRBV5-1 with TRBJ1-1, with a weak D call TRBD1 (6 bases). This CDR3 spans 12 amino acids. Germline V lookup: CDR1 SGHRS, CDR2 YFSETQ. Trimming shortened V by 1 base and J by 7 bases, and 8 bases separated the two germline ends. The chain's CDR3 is CASSLPGDEAFF. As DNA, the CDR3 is TGCGCCAGCAGCTTGCCAGGGGATGAAGCTTTCTTT.

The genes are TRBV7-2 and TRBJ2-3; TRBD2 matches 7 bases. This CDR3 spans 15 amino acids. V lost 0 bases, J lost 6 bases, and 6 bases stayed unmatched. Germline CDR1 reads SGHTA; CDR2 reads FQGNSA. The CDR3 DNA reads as TGTGCCAGCAGCTTAGCGCTAGCGGTTGTGGATACGCAGTATTTT. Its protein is CASSLALAVVDTQYF.

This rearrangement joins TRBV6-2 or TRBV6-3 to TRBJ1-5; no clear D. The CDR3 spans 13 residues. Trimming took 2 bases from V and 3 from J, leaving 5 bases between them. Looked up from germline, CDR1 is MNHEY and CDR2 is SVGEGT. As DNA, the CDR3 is TGTGCCAGCAGTTACAACAACAATCAGCCCCAGCATTTT. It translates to CASSYNNNQPQHF.

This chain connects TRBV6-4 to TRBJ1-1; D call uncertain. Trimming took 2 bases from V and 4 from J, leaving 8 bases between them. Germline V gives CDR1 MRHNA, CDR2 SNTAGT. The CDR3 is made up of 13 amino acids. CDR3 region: CASSDGLGTEAFF. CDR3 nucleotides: TGTGCCAGCAGTGACGGACTGGGCACTGAAGCTTTCTTT.

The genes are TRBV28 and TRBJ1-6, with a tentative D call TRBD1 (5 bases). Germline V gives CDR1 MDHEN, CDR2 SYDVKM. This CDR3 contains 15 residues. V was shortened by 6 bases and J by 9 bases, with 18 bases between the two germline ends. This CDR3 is CASSPTEGFGSPLHF. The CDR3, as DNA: TGTGCCAGCAGCCCGACAGAAGGGTTTGGTTCACCCCTCCACTTT.

The CDR3, as DNA: TGTGCCAGTAGTAGCCGGGATATCACTGAAGCTTTCTTT. This codes for CASSSRDITEAFF. The chain joins TRBV19 to TRBJ1-1; D not certain. The ends were cut back, 4 bases at V and 4 bases at J, with 10 bases in the middle. The CDR3 runs 13 residues. Germline loops: CDR1 LNHDA, CDR2 SQIVND (reference sequence). The whole variable domain, remainder taken from reference TRBV19 and TRBJ1-1, is DGGITQSPKYLFRKEGQNVTLSCEQNLNHDAMYWYRQDPGQGLRLIYYSQIVNDFQKGDIAEGYSVSREKKESFPLTVTSAQKNPTAFYLCASSSRDITEAFFGQGTRLTVV.

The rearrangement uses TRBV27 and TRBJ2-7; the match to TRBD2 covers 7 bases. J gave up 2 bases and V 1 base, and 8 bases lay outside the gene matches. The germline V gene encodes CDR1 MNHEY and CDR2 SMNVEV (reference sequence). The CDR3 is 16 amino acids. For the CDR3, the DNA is TGTGCCAGCAGTTTATACCCCCCTCGGGGGGCCTACGAGCAGTACTTC. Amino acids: CASSLYPPRGAYEQYF.

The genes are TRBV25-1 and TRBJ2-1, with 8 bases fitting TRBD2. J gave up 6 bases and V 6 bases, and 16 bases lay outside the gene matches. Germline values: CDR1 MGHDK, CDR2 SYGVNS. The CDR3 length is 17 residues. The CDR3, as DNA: TGTGCCAGCAGCGATCGCGGGGGGCGCTTACGGAGCAATGAGCAGTTCTTC. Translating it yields CASSDRGGRLRSNEQFF. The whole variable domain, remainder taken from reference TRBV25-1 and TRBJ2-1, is EADIYQTPRYLVIGTGKKITLECSQTMGHDKMYWYQQDPGMELHLIHYSYGVNSTEKGDLSSESTVSRIRTEHFPLTLESARPSHTSQYLCASSDRGGRLRSNEQFFGPGTRLTVL.

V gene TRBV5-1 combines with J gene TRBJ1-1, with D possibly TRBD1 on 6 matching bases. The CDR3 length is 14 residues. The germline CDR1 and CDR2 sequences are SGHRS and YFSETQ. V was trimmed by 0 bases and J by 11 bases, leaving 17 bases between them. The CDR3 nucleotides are TGCGCCAGCAGCTTGGCCCTGGGGGCTCACAATGCTTTCTTT. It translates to CASSLALGAHNAFF.

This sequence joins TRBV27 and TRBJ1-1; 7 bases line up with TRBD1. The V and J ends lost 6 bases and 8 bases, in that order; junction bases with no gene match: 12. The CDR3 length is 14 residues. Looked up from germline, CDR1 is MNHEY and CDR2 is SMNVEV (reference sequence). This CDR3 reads CASRRTGTMGEAFF. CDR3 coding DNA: TGTGCCAGCAGACGGACAGGTACTATGGGGGAAGCTTTCTTT.

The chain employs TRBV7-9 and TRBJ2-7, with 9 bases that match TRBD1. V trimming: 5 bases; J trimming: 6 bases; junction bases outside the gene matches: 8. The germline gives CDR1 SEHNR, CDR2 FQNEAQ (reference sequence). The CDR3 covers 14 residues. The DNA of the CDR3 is TGTGCCAGCAGCCTGGGGGGACAGGGCACCGAGCAGTACTTC. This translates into CASSLGGQGTEQYF.

The CDR3 DNA sequence: TGTGCCACCAGCAGCCGGGCAGGGCCTTCACCCCTCCACTTT. Translation: CATSSRAGPSPLHF. The chain links TRBV15 to TRBJ1-6; maybe TRBD1 (5 bases). This CDR3 has 14 amino acids. Germline CDR1 reads LNHNV; CDR2 reads YYDKDF (reference sequence). Trimming took 3 bases from V and 9 from J, leaving 12 bases between them.

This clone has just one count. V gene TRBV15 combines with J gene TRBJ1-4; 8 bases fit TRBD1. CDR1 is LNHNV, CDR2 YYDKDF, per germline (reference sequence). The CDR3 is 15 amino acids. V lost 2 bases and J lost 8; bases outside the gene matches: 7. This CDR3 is CATSRPGGAGEKLFF. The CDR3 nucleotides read TGTGCCACCAGCAGACCAGGGGGCGCAGGGGAAAAACTGTTTTTT.

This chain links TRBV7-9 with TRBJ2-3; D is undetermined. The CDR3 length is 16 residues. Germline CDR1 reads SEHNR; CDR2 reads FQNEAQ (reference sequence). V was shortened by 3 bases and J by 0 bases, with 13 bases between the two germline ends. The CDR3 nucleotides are TGTGCCAGCAGCTTGTCGATAGGTTCTAGCACAGATACGCAGTATTTT. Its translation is CASSLSIGSSTDTQYF.

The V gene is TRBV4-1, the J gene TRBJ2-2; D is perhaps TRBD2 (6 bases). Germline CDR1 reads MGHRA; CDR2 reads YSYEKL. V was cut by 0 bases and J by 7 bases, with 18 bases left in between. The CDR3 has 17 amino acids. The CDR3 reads CASSQEGAGTFNGELFF. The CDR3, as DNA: TGCGCCAGCAGCCAAGAGGGAGCGGGTACATTCAACGGGGAGCTGTTTTTT.

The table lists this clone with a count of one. The CDR3 protein is CASSPRTEYTGELFF. The CDR3 coding sequence is TGCGCCAGCAGCCCACGGACAGAGTACACCGGGGAGCTGTTTTTT. The rearrangement uses TRBV5-1 and TRBJ2-2; the D gene is possibly TRBD1 (6 bases). The CDR3 is 15 amino acids. In germline, CDR1 is SGHRS, CDR2 YFSETQ. Trimming took off 4 bases at V and 3 bases at J, with 13 bases between the two ends.

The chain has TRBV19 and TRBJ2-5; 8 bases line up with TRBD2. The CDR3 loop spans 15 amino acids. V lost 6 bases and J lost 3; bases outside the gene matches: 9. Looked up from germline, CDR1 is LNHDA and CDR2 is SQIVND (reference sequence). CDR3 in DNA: TGTGCCAGTAGCTGGGGTGGGACTAGGAAAGAGACCCAGTACTTC. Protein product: CASSWGGTRKETQYF.

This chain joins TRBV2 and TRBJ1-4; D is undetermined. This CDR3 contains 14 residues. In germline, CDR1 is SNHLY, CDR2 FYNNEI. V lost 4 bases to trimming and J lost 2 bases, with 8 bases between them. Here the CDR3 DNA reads TGTGCCAGCAGTGTCCGGACGACTAATGAAAAACTGTTTTTT. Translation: CASSVRTTNEKLFF. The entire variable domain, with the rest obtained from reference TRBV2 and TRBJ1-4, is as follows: EPEVTQTPSHQVTQMGQEVILRCVPISNHLYFYWYRQILGQKVEFLVSFYNNEISEKSEIFDDQFSVERPDGSNFTLKIRSTKLEDSAMYFCASSVRTTNEKLFFGSGTQLSVL.